The T cell receptor (beta chain) described here comes from a study of blood T cell repertoires in COVID-19. CDR1 is MDHEN and CDR2 is SYDVKM in the germline V gene. The CDR3 is 14 residues long. V shed 9 bases and J shed 3 bases, with 18 bases lying between them. Assay used: immunoSEQ multiplex PCR; TCRdb lists only in-frame clones, some missing. The repertoire holds over 75,000 clones, 65% to 80% seen once, with 10% to 12% in the top ten. The chain employs TRBV28 and TRBJ2-7; D is undetermined. The clonotype was recovered from a man aged 65 to 79 with acute or convalescent COVID-19. The sequenced material came from peripheral blood. This CDR3 is CASAESHNLYEQYF. The CDR3 DNA follows: TGTGCCAGTGCCGAGTCGCATAACCTCTACGAGCAGTACTTC.